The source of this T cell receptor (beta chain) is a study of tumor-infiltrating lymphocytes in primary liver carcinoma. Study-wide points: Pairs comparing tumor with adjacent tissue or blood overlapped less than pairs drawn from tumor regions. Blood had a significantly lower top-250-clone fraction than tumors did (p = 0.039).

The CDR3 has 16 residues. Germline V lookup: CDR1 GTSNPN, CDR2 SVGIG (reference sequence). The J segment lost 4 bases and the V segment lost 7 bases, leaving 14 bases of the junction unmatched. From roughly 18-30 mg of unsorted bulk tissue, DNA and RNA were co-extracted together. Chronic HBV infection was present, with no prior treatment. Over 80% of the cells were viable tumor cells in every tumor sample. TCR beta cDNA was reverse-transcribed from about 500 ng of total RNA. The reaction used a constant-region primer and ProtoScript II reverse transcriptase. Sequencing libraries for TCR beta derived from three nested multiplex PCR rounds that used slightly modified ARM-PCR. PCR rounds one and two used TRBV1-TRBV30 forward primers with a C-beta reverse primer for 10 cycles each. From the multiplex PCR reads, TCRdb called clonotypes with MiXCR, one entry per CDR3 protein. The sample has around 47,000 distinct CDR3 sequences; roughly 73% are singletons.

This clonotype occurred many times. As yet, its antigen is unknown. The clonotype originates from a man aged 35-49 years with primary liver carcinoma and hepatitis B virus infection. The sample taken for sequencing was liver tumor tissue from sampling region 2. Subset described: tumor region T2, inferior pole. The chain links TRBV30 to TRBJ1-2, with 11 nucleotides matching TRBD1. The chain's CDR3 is CAYKDPRDRGFYGYTF. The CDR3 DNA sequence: TGTGCCTACAAAGACCCCCGGGACAGGGGGTTCTATGGCTACACCTTC.